Shown below are 20 T cell receptor beta chains from a single sample sequenced in a study of blood T cell repertoires in COVID-19. Measured with immunoSEQ multiplex PCR; TCRdb has only the in-frame clones, and not every one. The repertoire consists of over 250,000 clones, with roughly 86% occurring once and the leading ten covering over 7.5%. Sequenced: peripheral blood. These TCRs come from a man aged 35 to 55 who had recovered from COVID-19.

J is TRBJ2-3 and V is TRBV19; D possibly corresponds to TRBD2 (5 bases). Germline loops: CDR1 LNHDA, CDR2 SQIVND (reference sequence). The CDR3 is made up of 14 amino acids. Trimming stripped 6 bases from V and 0 bases from J, with 10 bases between. The CDR3 sequence: CASRRAPSTDTQYF. CDR3 bases: TGTGCCAGTAGGAGGGCGCCTAGCACAGATACGCAGTATTTT.

This chain links TRBV19 with TRBJ2-1; D may be TRBD2 (6 bases). The ends were cut back, 3 bases at V and 0 bases at J, with 9 bases in the middle. This CDR3 region has 15 residues. Germline V gene sequence: CDR1 LNHDA, CDR2 SQIVND (reference sequence). CDR3 in DNA: TGTGCCAGTAGTATGGAGGGTCTCTCCTACAATGAGCAGTTCTTC. This codes for CASSMEGLSYNEQFF.

This clone counts as medium-sized. The chain recombines TRBV2 with TRBJ1-5; D gene uncertain. CDR3 length: 14 residues. Germline CDR1 reads SNHLY; CDR2 reads FYNNEI. V was pared by 0 bases and J by 0 bases, with 3 bases between. The CDR3 loop reads CASSEAYSNQPQHF. Written as DNA, the CDR3 is TGTGCCAGCAGTGAAGCCTATAGCAATCAGCCCCAGCATTTT.

The V and J genes are TRBV3-1 (or the pseudogene TRBV3-2) and TRBJ2-3, with D possibly TRBD2 on 5 matching bases. Between the trimmed V and J ends, which lost 4 bases and 2 bases, there was a span of 13 bases. Germline-derived CDR1 and CDR2 are LGHDT and YNNKEL (reference sequence). CDR3 length: 15 residues. This CDR3 reads CASSPYPRDTDTQYF. CDR3 nucleotide sequence: TGTGCCAGCAGCCCCTATCCGAGGGACACAGATACGCAGTATTTT.

This clone has just one count. The chain uses TRBV19 and TRBJ2-5; D remains ambiguous. There are 13 residues in the CDR3. Germline CDR1 LNHDA, CDR2 SQIVND (reference sequence). V was pared by 4 bases and J by 4 bases, with 10 bases between. The CDR3 bases are TGTGCCAGTAGTAGCACGGCGGCAGAGACCCAGTACTTC. Its protein product is CASSSTAAETQYF.

The chain recombines TRBV4-3 with TRBJ2-1; D might be TRBD2 (6 bases). The germline V gene encodes CDR1 LGHNA and CDR2 YSLEER. The length of the CDR3 is 19 residues. The V end was cut by 3 bases, the J end by 5 bases, with 26 bases between. The CDR3 sequence is CASSHIIRLRLAPDNEQFF. In DNA, the CDR3 is TGCGCCAGCAGCCACATCATACGCCTTCGGCTAGCGCCCGACAATGAGCAGTTCTTC.

V gene TRBV7-9 combines with J gene TRBJ1-6, with 7 bases identical to TRBD1. CDR3 length: 15 residues. V was pared by 4 bases and J by 7 bases, with 7 bases of the junction left unmatched. Germline assignment: CDR1 SEHNR and CDR2 FQNEAQ (reference sequence). DNA for the CDR3: TGTGCCAGCAGCTCCTTGGGACAGCAAAATTCACCCCTCCACTTT. Its translation is CASSSLGQQNSPLHF.

The J gene is TRBJ2-3, the V gene TRBV18; 8 nucleotides match TRBD1. CDR1 is KGHSH and CDR2 is LQKENI in the germline V gene. With 2 bases clipped from V and 2 bases from J, the junction kept 9 bases outside the gene matches. This CDR3 has 17 amino acids. CDR3: CASSPGHGQGPTDTQYF. CDR3 DNA: TGTGCCAGCTCACCAGGACACGGACAGGGCCCCACAGATACGCAGTATTTT.

This clone was counted only a few times. The rearrangement links TRBV10-3 to TRBJ1-6, with D perhaps TRBD1 (6 bases). The CDR3 totals 13 residues. The germline gives CDR1 ENHRY, CDR2 SYGVKD. Between the trimmed V and J ends, which lost 6 bases and 8 bases, there was a span of 11 bases. The CDR3 bases are TGTGCCATCAGCCACAGGACAGATTCACCCCTCCACTTT. Amino acids: CAISHRTDSPLHF.

This clone was seen once. V and J are TRBV21-1 and TRBJ1-4. TRBV21-1 is marked as a pseudogene. There are 16 residues in the CDR3. This CDR3 is CASSGDGGELNEKLFF. DNA for the CDR3: TGTGCCAGCAGCGGAGACGGGGGGGAGCTTAATGAAAAACTGTTTTTT.

The V call is TRBV5-1, the J call TRBJ2-1; 13 bases match TRBD2. The CDR3 length is 16 residues. The ends lost 4 bases at V and 3 bases at J; junction bases unmatched: 4. Germline V gene data show CDR1 as SGHRS and CDR2 as YFSETQ. CDR3 in amino acids: CASSPTSGGNYNEQFF. The CDR3 nucleotides are TGCGCCAGCAGCCCGACTAGCGGGGGGAACTACAATGAGCAGTTCTTC.

The chain has TRBV10-1 and TRBJ1-4; D gene ambiguous. The CDR3 runs 14 residues. CDR1 is WNHNN, CDR2 SYGVQD, per germline (reference sequence). V lost 2 bases and J 5 bases, leaving 9 bases between the germline ends. The CDR3 is CASSERGSNEKLFF. The CDR3 region has the DNA TGCGCCAGCAGTGAGCGGGGAAGCAATGAAAAACTGTTTTTT.

This rearrangement joins TRBV6-2 or TRBV6-3 to TRBJ1-4; D perhaps matches TRBD1 (5 bases). The CDR3 covers 14 residues. The germline CDR1 and CDR2 sequences are MNHEY and SVGEGT. V shed 4 bases and J shed 8 bases, with 14 bases lying between them. The CDR3, as DNA: TGTGCCAGCAGTTGGGACGGGGGACGCGAAAAACTGTTTTTT. Protein product: CASSWDGGREKLFF.

V usage is TRBV9 and J usage is TRBJ2-7, with a possible D match to TRBD2 (5 bases). This CDR3 spans 12 amino acids. Germline V gene lookup returns CDR1 SGDLS and CDR2 YYNGEE. With 4 bases removed from V and 6 bases from J, the gap between germline ends came to 11 bases. This chain's CDR3 is CASSPQGGEQYF. CDR3 DNA sequence: TGTGCCAGCAGCCCCCAAGGAGGCGAGCAGTACTTC. Using reference TRBV9 and TRBJ2-7 for the parts outside the CDR3, the full variable domain is DSGVTQTPKHLITATGQRVTLRCSPRSGDLSVYWYQQSLDQGLQFLIQYYNGEERAKGNILERFSAQQFPDLHSELNLSSLELGDSALYFCASSPQGGEQYFGPGTRLTVT.

This clone was seen a handful of times. The genes are TRBV9 and TRBJ1-5; 10 bases line up with TRBD1. This CDR3 comprises 14 residues. Germline loops: CDR1 SGDLS, CDR2 YYNGEE. V lost 3 bases to trimming and J lost 8 bases; unmatched junction nucleotides: 5. This CDR3 is CASSATGGSEPQHF. The CDR3 DNA reads as TGTGCCAGCAGCGCGACAGGGGGCTCGGAGCCCCAGCATTTT.

The chain employs TRBV7-2 and TRBJ2-3; the match to TRBD2 covers 7 bases. Germline CDR1 and CDR2: SGHTA and FQGNSA. With V trimmed by 1 base and J by 1 base, 5 bases remained unmatched. This CDR3 spans 16 amino acids. Here the CDR3 DNA reads TGTGCCAGCAGCTTAGGACTAGCCGGTCGCACAGATACGCAGTATTTT. This encodes CASSLGLAGRTDTQYF.

The J gene is TRBJ1-2, the V gene TRBV7-2; a weak D match, TRBD1 (5 bases). Trimming shortened V by 5 bases and J by 4 bases, and 11 bases separated the two germline ends. This CDR3 is 13 amino acids long. Germline V CDR1 and CDR2: SGHTA, FQGNSA. CDR3 region: CASSNQGFYGYTF. As DNA, the CDR3 is TGTGCCAGCAGCAACCAGGGCTTCTATGGCTACACCTTC. The full variable domain, in which reference TRBV7-2 and TRBJ1-2 provide the parts outside the CDR3, is GAGVSQSPSNKVTEKGKDVELRCDPISGHTALYWYRQSLGQGLEFLIYFQGNSAPDKSGLPSDRFSAERTGGSVSTLTIQRTQQEDSAVYLCASSNQGFYGYTFGSGTRLTVV.

The genes are TRBV2 and TRBJ2-5; TRBD1 agrees at 7 bases. Germline loops: CDR1 SNHLY, CDR2 FYNNEI. The CDR3 spans 13 residues. V was pared by 7 bases and J by 5 bases, with 7 bases of the junction left unmatched. CDR3 nucleotide sequence: TGTGCCAGCAAATCGACAGGGTTGGAGACCCAGTACTTC. As protein: CASKSTGLETQYF. The complete variable domain, with remaining parts taken from reference TRBV2 and TRBJ2-5, reads EPEVTQTPSHQVTQMGQEVILRCVPISNHLYFYWYRQILGQKVEFLVSFYNNEISEKSEIFDDQFSVERPDGSNFTLKIRSTKLEDSAMYFCASKSTGLETQYFGPGTRLLVL.

The gene calls are TRBV6-2 or TRBV6-3 and TRBJ2-7; 7 nucleotides match TRBD2. CDR3 size: 12 residues. V shed 6 bases, J shed 5 bases, and the junction held 4 bases outside the gene matches. Germline CDR1 is MNHEY and CDR2 is SVGEGT. CDR3 nucleotides: TGTGCCAGCAGCGGGGGGATGAACGAGCAGTACTTC. This codes for CASSGGMNEQYF.

The chain has TRBV29-1 and TRBJ2-1, with 10 bases fitting TRBD1. Germline lookup yields CDR1 SQVTM and CDR2 ANQGSEA. The V gene end was trimmed by 1 base and the J gene end by 9 bases; junction bases not matched to a gene: 12. The CDR3 runs 16 residues. This CDR3 reads CSVEGGQGGRRGEQFF. In DNA form, the CDR3 reads TGCAGCGTTGAAGGCGGACAGGGGGGAAGGCGCGGTGAGCAGTTCTTC.